The clone carrying this T cell receptor beta chain was counted many times. Its antigen is unknown. TCRdb reprocessed the 5' RACE reads with MiXCR, giving one entry per CDR3 protein. The sample records 350,000 or so distinct CDR3 sequences, roughly 8% being singletons. The record originates from a study of CD8 T cells in ankylosing spondylitis. This CDR3 is 15 amino acids long. Germline values: CDR1 SGHAT, CDR2 FQNNGV. The ends were cut back, 1 base at V and 5 bases at J, with 13 bases in the middle. Study observations and caveats: Ankylosing spondylitis blood appeared to be characterized by a TCR beta motif of 8 or 9 highly homologous variants.

This rearrangement joins TRBV11-2 to TRBJ2-3; perhaps TRBD2 as D (6 bases). The clonotype was recovered from a male donor with ankylosing spondylitis. The sample taken for sequencing was blood, either unsorted or a sorted T cell fraction (not recorded which). CDR3 region: CASSLGLGDGDTQYF. The CDR3 DNA is TGTGCCAGCAGCTTAGGACTAGGGGATGGAGATACGCAGTATTTT.